The 32 T cell receptor beta chains below all came from one sample that was sequenced in a study of identical twins. TCRdb itself ran the 5' RACE reads through MiXCR, one entry per CDR3 protein. This repertoire shows roughly 260,000 distinct CDR3 sequences, 6% to 8.5% found once; its top ten account for under 7%. Separately, the same data were catalogued under a study of yellow fever vaccine responses in identical twins.

Material: CD8+ T cells sorted from blood. These receptors were obtained from a woman younger than 30 in good health.

This clonotype was detected a few times. The chain has TRBV20-1 and TRBJ2-2; D ambiguous. The germline V gene has CDR1 DFQATT and CDR2 SNEGSKA (reference sequence). The CDR3 sequence is 15 residues long. Deletions cut 4 bases from V and 1 base from J, with 13 bases between. The CDR3 loop reads CSATPGPKNTGELFF. The CDR3 coding sequence is TGCAGTGCTACCCCGGGCCCAAAGAACACCGGGGAGCTGTTTTTT.

J is TRBJ1-1 and V is TRBV14; no clear D gene. This CDR3 spans 16 amino acids. CDR1 and CDR2 from the germline V gene are SGHDN and FVKESK. V lost 0 bases and J 0 bases, leaving 11 bases between the germline ends. CDR3 bases: TGTGCCAGCAGCCAAGATTTGGCTCAAATGAACACTGAAGCTTTCTTT. Protein product: CASSQDLAQMNTEAFF.

This clonotype was recorded a few times. This chain uses TRBV20-1 with TRBJ2-5, with D maybe TRBD2 (6 bases). The CDR3 length is 14 residues. Trimming pared 7 bases from V and 5 bases from J, leaving 20 bases between. Germline V lookup: CDR1 DFQATT, CDR2 SNEGSKA (reference sequence). CDR3 DNA: TGCAGTGGTCAGGCGGGAACAACCCGCGAGACCCAGTACTTC. This gives the protein CSGQAGTTRETQYF.

This clonotype was counted at least ten times. V gene TRBV29-1 combines with J gene TRBJ2-1, with 10 bases matching TRBD2. Per the germline V gene, CDR1 is SQVTM and CDR2 is ANQGSEA. V lost 6 bases and J lost 2; bases outside the gene matches: 7. This CDR3 region has 15 residues. The DNA for the CDR3 is TGCAGCGTAGAGTTAGCGGGAGGACCCTACAATGAGCAGTTCTTC. This sequence encodes CSVELAGGPYNEQFF.

This clonotype was counted many times. The chain couples TRBV27 to TRBJ2-7; D is possibly TRBD2 (5 bases). Germline V gene data show CDR1 as MNHEY and CDR2 as SMNVEV (reference sequence). The CDR3 spans 13 residues. V was clipped by 8 bases and J by 3 bases, with 14 bases between them. This CDR3 reads CASGETSLYEQYF. CDR3 nucleotide sequence: TGTGCCAGCGGGGAGACAAGTCTCTACGAGCAGTACTTC.

This clonotype was counted ten times or more. The genes are TRBV20-1 and TRBJ2-7; maybe TRBD2 (6 bases). The CDR3 contains 12 residues. CDR1 and CDR2 from the germline V gene are DFQATT and SNEGSKA (reference sequence). The V end lost 7 bases, the J end lost 7 bases, and 17 bases lay between the germline ends. CDR3 nucleotide sequence: TGCAGTGTTGGACTCACCCGGGGGGAGCAGTACTTC. It yields the protein CSVGLTRGEQYF.

The V call is TRBV13, the J call TRBJ2-1; 11 nucleotides line up with TRBD2. The CDR3 consists of 16 residues. Trimming removed 5 bases from V and 5 bases from J; junction bases left unmatched: 8. The V gene's germline CDR1 is PRHDT and CDR2 FYEKMQ (reference sequence). CDR3 sequence reads: CASSPRGLAVNNEQFF. The CDR3 nucleotides read TGTGCCAGCAGCCCAAGGGGACTAGCGGTTAACAATGAGCAGTTCTTC.

This chain joins TRBV20-1 and TRBJ1-3, with D unresolved. Between the trimmed V and J ends, which lost 4 bases and 0 bases, there was a span of 16 bases. This CDR3 contains 16 residues. The V gene's germline CDR1 is DFQATT and CDR2 SNEGSKA (reference sequence). In DNA, the CDR3 is TGCAGTGCTATCCCGTCCCTTTTTAGCTCTGGAAACACCATATATTTT. As protein: CSAIPSLFSSGNTIYF.

This clonotype was observed a handful of times. This chain links TRBV13 with TRBJ2-1; D gene unclear. The CDR3 is 11 residues long. Germline lookup yields CDR1 PRHDT and CDR2 FYEKMQ (reference sequence). V was clipped by 3 bases and J by 8 bases, with 5 bases between them. CDR3 in DNA: TGTGCCAGCAGCTTGTGGGATGAGCAGTTCTTC. This codes for CASSLWDEQFF.

This clonotype was seen a few times. V is TRBV20-1 and J is TRBJ2-7; a weak D match, TRBD1 (5 bases). Trimming removed 3 bases from V and 1 base from J, with 16 bases in between. The CDR3 runs to 15 residues. Per germline, CDR1 DFQATT and CDR2 SNEGSKA (reference sequence). The CDR3 DNA follows: TGCAGTGCTAGTCTGGCTAACAGGCCGTCCTACGAGCAGTACGTC. Translating gives CSASLANRPSYEQYV.

The genes are TRBV13 and TRBJ2-1; 9 bases align to TRBD1. This CDR3 comprises 16 residues. Germline V CDR1 and CDR2: PRHDT, FYEKMQ (reference sequence). V was pared by 3 bases and J by 2 bases, with 5 bases of the junction left unmatched. CDR3 DNA sequence: TGTGCCAGCAGCTTTTCCGGGGACAGGGCCTACAATGAGCAGTTCTTC. Translated, it gives CASSFSGDRAYNEQFF.

In its sample, this clonotype was seen many times. V usage is TRBV7-8 and J usage is TRBJ2-1; TRBD1 is a possible D gene (8 bases). V lost 2 bases and J 9 bases, leaving 17 bases between the germline ends. The CDR3 totals 15 residues. CDR1 and CDR2 (germline): SGHVS, FQNEAQ. Here the CDR3 reads CASSLSRTGRGEQFF. As DNA, the CDR3 is TGTGCCAGCAGCTTATCCCGGACAGGGAGGGGTGAGCAGTTCTTC.

There are many counts of this clonotype. The chain uses TRBV20-1 and TRBJ2-7; TRBD2 matches at 8 bases. The germline CDR1 and CDR2 sequences are DFQATT and SNEGSKA (reference sequence). Germline trimming cut 6 bases from V and 2 bases from J; bases unmatched to any gene: 9. The CDR3 runs 14 residues. CDR3 nucleotides: TGCAGTGCCCCGGGTCTAGCGGGCCCCTACGAGCAGTACTTC. This gives the protein CSAPGLAGPYEQYF.

In its sample, this clonotype was seen a few times. The chain joins TRBV6-1 to TRBJ2-1; 8 bases fit TRBD2. CDR1 is MNHNS, CDR2 SASEGT, per germline. This CDR3 is 14 amino acids long. Losses at the gene ends were 6 bases for V and 5 bases for J; bases not matched to a gene: 6. This CDR3 is CASSPRGVNNEQFF. CDR3 DNA sequence: TGTGCCAGCAGCCCGCGGGGGGTAAACAATGAGCAGTTCTTC.

This clonotype was detected ten times or more. This chain joins TRBV6-4 and TRBJ2-3; maybe TRBD2 (7 bases). V was trimmed by 3 bases and J by 4 bases, leaving 11 bases between them. The CDR3 runs to 14 residues. CDR1 MRHNA and CDR2 SNTAGT come from the germline V gene. CDR3 amino acids: CASSESGGADTQYF. In DNA, the CDR3 is TGTGCCAGCAGTGAATCGGGGGGCGCAGATACGCAGTATTTT.

This clonotype was counted a few times. The chain uses TRBV7-9 and TRBJ2-2; D remains unclear. In germline, CDR1 is SEHNR, CDR2 FQNEAQ (reference sequence). The V and J ends lost 7 bases and 6 bases respectively, with 6 bases between them. The CDR3 loop spans 11 amino acids. CDR3 loop: CASKASGELFF. The CDR3 bases are TGTGCCAGCAAGGCATCCGGGGAGCTGTTTTTT. Combining the CDR3 with reference TRBV7-9 and TRBJ2-2 gives the whole variable domain DTGVSQNPRHKITKRGQNVTFRCDPISEHNRLYWYRQTLGQGPEFLTYFQNEAQLEKSRLLSDRFSAERPKGSFSTLEIQRTEQGDSAMYLCASKASGELFFGEGSRLTVL.

The V gene is TRBV20-1, the J gene TRBJ2-7, with 9 bases fitting TRBD1. There are 14 residues in the CDR3. Germline loops: CDR1 DFQATT, CDR2 SNEGSKA (reference sequence). V gave up 6 bases and J gave up 3 bases; unmatched junction bases: 9. The CDR3 nucleotides are TGCAGTGCGTACACCGGGACAGGGTTCTACGAGCAGTACGTC. Protein sequence: CSAYTGTGFYEQYV.

This clonotype has a count of ten or more. This chain links TRBV9 with TRBJ2-1; 9 bases agree with TRBD2. The J segment lost 9 bases and the V segment lost 4 bases, leaving 5 bases of the junction unmatched. This CDR3 contains 13 residues. Germline values: CDR1 SGDLS, CDR2 YYNGEE. CDR3 amino acids: CASSPGLAFEQFF. DNA for the CDR3: TGTGCCAGCAGCCCGGGACTAGCATTTGAGCAGTTCTTC.

In this sample, this clonotype turned up many times. The chain couples TRBV7-9 to TRBJ1-2, with D uncertain. The CDR3 is 16 residues long. V was shortened by 1 base and J by 5 bases, with 17 bases between the two germline ends. Germline values: CDR1 SEHNR, CDR2 FQNEAQ (reference sequence). As DNA, the CDR3 is TGTGCCAGCAGCTTAGGTCGGGAGCAGAACCAATATGGCTACACCTTC. It yields the protein CASSLGREQNQYGYTF. The entire variable domain, with the rest obtained from reference TRBV7-9 and TRBJ1-2, is as follows: DTGVSQNPRHKITKRGQNVTFRCDPISEHNRLYWYRQTLGQGPEFLTYFQNEAQLEKSRLLSDRFSAERPKGSFSTLEIQRTEQGDSAMYLCASSLGREQNQYGYTFGSGTRLTVV.

This clonotype was counted many times. The rearrangement uses TRBV2 and TRBJ2-1, with 11 bases that match TRBD2. The CDR3 runs to 14 residues. Unmatched junction bases numbered 3, after V lost 7 bases and J lost 4 bases. Germline assignment: CDR1 SNHLY and CDR2 FYNNEI. Here the CDR3 reads CASIASGGYNEQFF. CDR3 coding DNA: TGTGCCAGCATAGCTAGCGGGGGGTACAATGAGCAGTTCTTC.

This clonotype appeared many times. The J gene is TRBJ1-5, the V gene TRBV7-6; D uncertain. V gave up 5 bases and J gave up 2 bases, with 7 bases separating them. The CDR3 spans 13 residues. The germline V gene has CDR1 SGHVS and CDR2 FNYEAQ. In DNA, the CDR3 is TGTGCCAGCAGCCCCCGGGGCAATCAGCCCCAGCATTTT. Residues: CASSPRGNQPQHF.

This clonotype was picked up a small number of times. The CDR3 protein is CASSFGSSGRAGLFYEQYF. CDR3 nucleotides: TGTGCCAGCAGCTTCGGTTCTAGCGGGAGGGCCGGACTCTTTTACGAGCAGTACTTC. The J gene is TRBJ2-7, the V gene TRBV11-1; 12 bases align to TRBD2. The germline V gene has CDR1 SGHAT and CDR2 FQDESV (reference sequence). V lost 3 bases to trimming and J lost 4 bases; unmatched junction nucleotides: 16. The CDR3 is 19 residues long.

V gene TRBV2 combines with J gene TRBJ1-5; tentatively, D is TRBD1 (6 bases). Trimming stripped 0 bases from V and 1 base from J, with 16 bases between. Germline CDR1 and CDR2: SNHLY and FYNNEI. The CDR3 loop spans 18 amino acids. For the CDR3, the DNA is TGTGCCAGCAGTGAAGCGGGCAGGGGCGCCTTGAGCAATCAGCCCCAGCATTTT. It encodes CASSEAGRGALSNQPQHF.

This clonotype was detected ten times or more. The rearrangement joins TRBV4-2 to TRBJ2-4, with D unresolved. Germline V gives CDR1 LGHNA, CDR2 YNFKEQ. CDR3 length: 17 residues. The V end was cut by 0 bases, the J end by 0 bases, with 12 bases between. DNA for the CDR3: TGTGCCAGCAGCCAAGAGGGTGCCGTTTCAGCCAAAAACATTCAGTACTTC. It is translated as CASSQEGAVSAKNIQYF.

This clonotype has a count of ten or more. This chain joins TRBV15 and TRBJ2-3, with 11 bases fitting TRBD2. Germline CDR1 LNHNV, CDR2 YYDKDF (reference sequence). This CDR3 region has 18 residues. Trimming removed 2 bases from V and 0 bases from J; junction bases left unmatched: 7. In DNA form, the CDR3 reads TGTGCCACCAGCAGAACGGGACTAGCGGATATTAGCACAGATACGCAGTATTTT. It translates to CATSRTGLADISTDTQYF.

V gene TRBV11-1 combines with J gene TRBJ2-4; 10 nucleotides match TRBD1. V was clipped by 0 bases and J by 15 bases; unmatched bases: 5. Germline V gene lookup returns CDR1 SGHAT and CDR2 FQDESV (reference sequence). The CDR3 sequence is 13 residues long. In DNA, the CDR3 is TGTGCCAGCAGCTTAGCGCGACAGGGGGCGACGTACTTC. It encodes CASSLARQGATYF.

This clonotype was observed a few times. V usage is TRBV7-9 and J usage is TRBJ2-7; D is uncertain. Trimming removed 4 bases at V and 2 bases at J, with 12 bases between. This CDR3 contains 14 residues. In germline, CDR1 is SEHNR, CDR2 FQNEAQ (reference sequence). CDR3 loop: CASSSIGFPYEQYF. The CDR3 DNA follows: TGTGCCAGCAGCTCCATCGGCTTTCCCTACGAGCAGTACTTC.

In this sample, this clonotype turned up a few times. V is TRBV19 and J is TRBJ2-1; 7 bases match TRBD2. This CDR3 comprises 15 residues. Germline V gene sequence: CDR1 LNHDA, CDR2 SQIVND (reference sequence). With V trimmed by 3 bases and J by 3 bases, 5 bases remained unmatched. DNA for the CDR3: TGTGCCAGTAGTATTGGCGGGAGTTACTACAATGAGCAGTTCTTC. Encoded protein: CASSIGGSYYNEQFF.

The genes are TRBV3-1 and TRBJ2-5; TRBD2 matches at 16 bases. Per the germline V gene, CDR1 is LGHDT and CDR2 is YNNKEL (reference sequence). J lost 5 bases, V lost 7 bases, and 7 bases had no gene match. This CDR3 contains 16 residues. The CDR3 DNA reads TGTGCCAGCACCCCCGGGACTAGCGGGGGGGCCGAGACCCAGTACTTC. Its protein product is CASTPGTSGGAETQYF.

This clonotype was seen a handful of times. The J gene is TRBJ1-4, the V gene TRBV15; perhaps TRBD1 as D (5 bases). Germline-derived CDR1 and CDR2 are LNHNV and YYDKDF (reference sequence). Trimming shortened V by 4 bases and J by 6 bases, and 9 bases separated the two germline ends. CDR3 length: 13 residues. The CDR3 sequence is CATSTGVDEKLFF. The CDR3 bases are TGTGCCACCAGCACGGGGGTTGATGAAAAACTGTTTTTT. Using reference TRBV15 and TRBJ1-4 for the parts outside the CDR3, the full variable domain is DAMVIQNPRYQVTQFGKPVTLSCSQTLNHNVMYWYQQKSSQAPKLLFHYYDKDFNNEADTPDNFQSRRPNTSFCFLDIRSPGLGDTAMYLCATSTGVDEKLFFGSGTQLSVL.

This clonotype has at least ten counts. The chain links TRBV7-9 to TRBJ1-1; D perhaps matches TRBD1 (5 bases). This CDR3 comprises 12 residues. Trimming left V 2 bases short and J 6 bases short, with 7 bases between. The germline gives CDR1 SEHNR, CDR2 FQNEAQ (reference sequence). In DNA, the CDR3 is TGTGCCAGCAGCTTACAGGGTTCTGAAGCTTTCTTT. This sequence encodes CASSLQGSEAFF.

This clonotype appeared a few times. A junction end diverges from the germline sequence, so it may reflect a read error. The rearrangement joins TRBV3-1 to TRBJ2-3, with D unclear. Looked up from germline, CDR1 is LGHDT and CDR2 is YNNKEL (reference sequence). The CDR3 length is 15 residues. DNA for the CDR3: TGTGCCAGCAGTCAAGACCCCGTAGAATTAGATACGCAGTATTTT. This gives the protein CASSQDPVELDTQYF.